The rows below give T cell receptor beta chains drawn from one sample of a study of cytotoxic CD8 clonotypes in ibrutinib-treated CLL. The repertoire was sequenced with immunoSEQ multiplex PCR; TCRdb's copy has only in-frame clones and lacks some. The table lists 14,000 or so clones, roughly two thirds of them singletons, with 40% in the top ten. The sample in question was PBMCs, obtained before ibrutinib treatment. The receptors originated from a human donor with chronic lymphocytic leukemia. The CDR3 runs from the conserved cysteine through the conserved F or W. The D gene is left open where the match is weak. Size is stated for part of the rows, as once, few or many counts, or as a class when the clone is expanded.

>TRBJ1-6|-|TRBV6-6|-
CASVSSQIKNNSPLHF
TGTGCCAGCGTCAGCTCCCAAATCAAAAATAATTCACCCCTCCACTTT
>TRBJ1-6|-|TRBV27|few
CASSLNGNSPLHF
TGTGCCAGCAGTCTTAATGGTAATTCACCCCTCCACTTT
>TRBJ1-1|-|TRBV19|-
CASTEGGMNTEAFF
TGTGCCAGTACCGAAGGGGGAATGAACACTGAAGCTTTCTTT
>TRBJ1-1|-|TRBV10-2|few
CASSDGTGEAFF
TGCGCCAGCAGTGATGGTACAGGGGAAGCTTTCTTT
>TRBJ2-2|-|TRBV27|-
CASSFFNTGELFF
TGTGCCAGCAGTTTCTTCAACACCGGGGAGCTGTTTTTT
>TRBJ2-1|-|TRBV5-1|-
CASSFLSADLAGGEQFF
TGCGCCAGCAGCTTCCTGTCCGCCGACCTCGCAGGCGGTGAGCAGTTCTTC
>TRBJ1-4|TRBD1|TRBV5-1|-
CASSLTGENEKLFF
TGCGCCAGCAGCTTGACAGGGGAGAATGAAAAACTGTTTTTT
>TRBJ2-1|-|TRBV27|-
CASSLTDNEQFF
TGTGCCAGCAGTTTAACGGACAATGAGCAGTTCTTC
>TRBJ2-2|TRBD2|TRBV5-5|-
CASSLASGTGELFF
TGTGCCAGCAGCCTCGCTAGCGGTACCGGGGAGCTGTTTTTT
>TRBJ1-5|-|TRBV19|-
CASSPGPYSNQPQHF
TGTGCCAGTAGTCCGGGTCCTTATAGCAATCAGCCCCAGCATTTT
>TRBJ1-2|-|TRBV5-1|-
CASSLDSYGYTF
TGCGCCAGCAGCTTGGACAGCTATGGCTACACCTTC
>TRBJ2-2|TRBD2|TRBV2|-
CASDGGAGELFF
TGTGCCAGCGATGGGGGGGCCGGGGAGCTGTTTTTT
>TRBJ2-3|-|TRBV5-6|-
CASSPGVAVYRADTQYF
TGTGCCAGCAGCCCAGGGGTAGCGGTGTACCGGGCAGATACGCAGTATTTT
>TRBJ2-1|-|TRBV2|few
CASSGAGSTYNEQFF
TGTGCCAGCAGTGGGGCGGGGTCAACCTACAATGAGCAGTTCTTC
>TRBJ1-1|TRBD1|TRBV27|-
CASSPRTGGSTEAFF
TGTGCCAGCAGTCCTCGGACAGGGGGCAGCACTGAAGCTTTCTTT
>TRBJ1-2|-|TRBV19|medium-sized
CASTPWGYGDGYTF
TGTGCCAGTACCCCGTGGGGGTACGGGGATGGCTACACCTTC
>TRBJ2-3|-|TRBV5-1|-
CASSRGEVTDTQYF
TGCGCCAGCAGCAGGGGGGAGGTCACAGATACGCAGTATTTT
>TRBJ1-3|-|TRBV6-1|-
CASSEWVTAVGNTIYF
TGTGCCAGCAGTGAATGGGTTACGGCAGTAGGAAACACCATATATTTT
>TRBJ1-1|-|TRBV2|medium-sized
CASTRGETEAFF
TGTGCCAGCACCCGAGGGGAGACTGAAGCTTTCTTT
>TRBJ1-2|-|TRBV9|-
CASSVGRGKDGYTF
TGTGCCAGCAGCGTAGGAAGGGGGAAAGATGGCTACACCTTC
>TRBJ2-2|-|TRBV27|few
CASRYGARVTGELFF
TGTGCCAGCCGTTATGGGGCGCGGGTCACCGGGGAGCTGTTTTTT
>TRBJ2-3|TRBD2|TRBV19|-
CASSMGLAGGYDRAQYF
TGTGCCAGTAGTATGGGGCTAGCGGGGGGGTACGACCGGGCGCAGTATTTT
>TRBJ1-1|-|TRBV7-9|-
CASSLPGNTEAFF
TGTGCCAGCAGCTTACCGGGGAACACTGAAGCTTTCTTT
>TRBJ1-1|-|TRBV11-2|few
CASSSSTEAFF
TGTGCCAGCAGCTCCTCCACTGAAGCTTTCTTT
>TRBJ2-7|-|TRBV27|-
CASSFSSRAYEQYF
TGTGCCAGCAGTTTTTCCAGCAGGGCCTACGAGCAGTACTTC
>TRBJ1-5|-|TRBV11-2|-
CASSLDNGGHQPQHF
TGTGCCAGCAGCTTAGATAACGGAGGACATCAGCCCCAGCATTTT